This paragraph covers one T cell receptor (beta chain) sequence. Profiled with immunoSEQ multiplex PCR; TCRdb holds only in-frame clones, not every one. The profile shows 2 million to 2.5 million clones, 90% to 97% of them singletons. The CDR3 runs 18 residues. The ends were cut back, 0 bases at V and 0 bases at J, with 14 bases in the middle. Looked up from germline, CDR1 is WNHNN and CDR2 is SYGVQD (reference sequence). This sample stems from a study of shared clonotypes between healthy human individuals. This TCR was recovered from a man aged 18 to 29 in good health. The chain recombines TRBV10-1 with TRBJ2-2; no clear D. The sample taken for sequencing was naive CD4+ T cells sorted from blood. This sample's subset: CD45RA+ positively selected. As DNA, the CDR3 is TGCGCCAGCAGTGAGTCTGGTGGCGGACGGCCGAACACCGGGGAGCTGTTTTTT. It specifies CASSESGGGRPNTGELFF.